One and the same sample provided the 17 T cell receptor beta chains below, sequenced in a study of shared clonotypes between healthy human individuals. The naive CD8 fraction comprised CD45RO-negative cells positively selected for CCR7 and excluded terminally differentiated effector memory CD45RA+ cells. This table comes from immunoSEQ multiplex PCR, and its TCRdb copy is limited to in-frame clones, with some not included. The data show about 2.1 million clones, with around 95% seen just once and approximately 1.7% held by the top ten. Sequences were obtained from naive CD8+ T cells from PBMCs. These receptors all stem from a man between 18 and 35 years old in good health. Some clones in this sample may be carry-over from other donors' samples.

The gene calls are TRBV5-1 and TRBJ2-5; D might be TRBD1 (5 bases). Germline V lookup: CDR1 SGHRS, CDR2 YFSETQ. The CDR3 has 14 residues. V lost 0 bases and J lost 4, with 10 bases in between. The CDR3: CASSLAGSGETQYF. For the CDR3, the DNA is TGCGCCAGCAGCTTGGCAGGGTCCGGAGAGACCCAGTACTTC.

The chain links TRBV7-8 to TRBJ2-1, with D perhaps TRBD2 (5 bases). The CDR3 runs to 14 residues. Germline V lookup: CDR1 SGHVS, CDR2 FQNEAQ. The V gene lost 5 bases and the J gene lost 12 bases, with 20 bases spanning the gap. The CDR3 here is CASSPRTYPEGQFF. The CDR3 coding sequence is TGTGCCAGCAGCCCACGGACTTACCCTGAGGGGCAGTTCTTC.

V and J are TRBV10-2 and TRBJ2-7; 7 bases line up with TRBD1. The CDR3 has 13 amino acids. Trimming at V came to 4 bases and at J to 3 bases, leaving 3 bases not matched to a gene. Germline CDR1 WSHSY, CDR2 SAAADI. The chain's CDR3 is CASSVGTDYEQYF. CDR3 coding DNA: TGCGCCAGCAGTGTGGGGACAGACTACGAGCAGTACTTC.

The chain employs TRBV7-8 and TRBJ2-2; weak D call: TRBD1 (6 bases). This CDR3 region has 15 residues. Trimming cost V 4 bases and J 0 bases, with 9 bases left between them. CDR1 and CDR2 (germline): SGHVS, FQNEAQ. CDR3 sequence: CASSSGAPNTGELFF. The CDR3 nucleotides read TGTGCCAGCAGCTCAGGGGCTCCGAACACCGGGGAGCTGTTTTTT.

Points on this clone: This CDR3 is also generated by other DNA sequences in the sample. The chain combines TRBV29-1 with TRBJ2-3; D not resolved. The CDR3 has 10 amino acids. V lost 6 bases and J lost 6, with 7 bases in between. Germline loops: CDR1 SQVTM, CDR2 ANQGSEA. The CDR3 region has the DNA TGCAGCGTCCAATCGGATACGCAGTATTTT. Protein: CSVQSDTQYF.

This sequence joins TRBV5-8 and TRBJ2-7; the match to TRBD2 covers 10 bases. CDR1 and CDR2 from the germline V gene are SGHTS and YDEGEE. This CDR3 has 17 amino acids. The V gene end was trimmed by 0 bases and the J gene end by 0 bases; junction bases not matched to a gene: 6. This CDR3 reads CASSLARRLAGSYEQYF. DNA for the CDR3: TGTGCCAGCAGCTTGGCTCGAAGACTAGCGGGCTCCTACGAGCAGTACTTC.

V gene TRBV7-3 combines with J gene TRBJ2-7; D unclear. CDR1 SGHTA and CDR2 FQGTGA come from the germline V gene. The V gene lost 4 bases and the J gene lost 4 bases, with 11 bases spanning the gap. This CDR3 has 13 residues. The CDR3 loop is CASSSGSDYEQYF. The CDR3 nucleotides read TGTGCCAGCAGCTCCGGGTCAGATTACGAGCAGTACTTC.

The chain uses TRBV7-9 and TRBJ1-2; D may be TRBD1 (6 bases). With 1 base removed from V and 4 bases from J, the gap between germline ends came to 13 bases. Germline V CDR1 and CDR2: SEHNR, FQNEAQ (reference sequence). This CDR3 is built from 15 residues. The CDR3 loop is CASSLGARGPYGYTF. The CDR3 DNA reads TGTGCCAGCAGCTTAGGGGCCCGGGGGCCCTATGGCTACACCTTC.

The rearrangement uses TRBV7-8 and TRBJ2-7, with D tentatively TRBD2 (6 bases). The CDR3 is 16 amino acids. The germline V and J ends were trimmed by 5 bases and 2 bases, with 19 bases remaining between them. The V gene's germline CDR1 is SGHVS and CDR2 FQNEAQ. DNA of the CDR3: TGTGCCAGCAGCCCGCTTGGAGGGAGCGCCGCCTACGAGCAGTACTTC. It is translated as CASSPLGGSAAYEQYF.

This clone has a single count. The V call is TRBV6-5, the J call TRBJ1-1; weak D call: TRBD1 (6 bases). V gave up 0 bases and J gave up 2 bases, with 10 bases separating them. The germline V gene encodes CDR1 MNHEY and CDR2 SVGAGI. The CDR3 covers 15 residues. CDR3 in amino acids: CASSYSAGDNTEAFF. CDR3 in DNA: TGTGCCAGCAGTTACTCGGCAGGGGATAACACTGAAGCTTTCTTT.

The genes are TRBV9 and TRBJ2-3; 10 bases agree with TRBD2. Germline CDR1 is SGDLS and CDR2 is YYNGEE. The CDR3 totals 16 residues. V gave up 0 bases and J gave up 6 bases; unmatched junction bases: 7. CDR3: CASSVALSGRVDTQYF. CDR3 in DNA: TGTGCCAGCAGCGTAGCCCTCAGCGGGAGGGTGGATACGCAGTATTTT. Together with reference TRBV9 and TRBJ2-3, the CDR3 gives the full variable domain: DSGVTQTPKHLITATGQRVTLRCSPRSGDLSVYWYQQSLDQGLQFLIQYYNGEERAKGNILERFSAQQFPDLHSELNLSSLELGDSALYFCASSVALSGRVDTQYFGPGTRLTVL.

The chain links TRBV30 to TRBJ2-7; 9 bases are a match to TRBD2. Germline loops: CDR1 GTSNPN, CDR2 SVGIG (reference sequence). The CDR3 length is 14 residues. Losses at the gene ends were 3 bases for V and 3 bases for J; bases not matched to a gene: 6. The CDR3 loop is CAWRELAGLYEQYF. CDR3 sequence (DNA): TGTGCCTGGAGAGAGCTAGCGGGGCTCTACGAGCAGTACTTC.

This chain connects TRBV5-1 to TRBJ1-4; no firm D call. The CDR3 spans 18 residues. Germline CDR1 reads SGHRS; CDR2 reads YFSETQ. V lost 0 bases to trimming and J lost 3 bases, with 18 bases between them. This CDR3 is CASSLEVLGWPPNEKLFF. For the CDR3, the DNA is TGCGCCAGCAGCTTGGAGGTTCTCGGGTGGCCCCCTAATGAAAAACTGTTTTTT.

The V call is TRBV29-1, the J call TRBJ2-3, with D unclear. The germline V gene has CDR1 SQVTM and CDR2 ANQGSEA. The CDR3 consists of 11 residues. Trimming removed 8 bases at V and 1 base at J, with 7 bases between. CDR3 amino acids: CSSRGTDTQYF. The CDR3 DNA reads TGCAGCTCACGGGGCACAGATACGCAGTATTTT.

This chain connects TRBV7-9 to TRBJ2-7; 8 nucleotides align to TRBD2. The CDR3 runs 14 residues. V dropped 7 bases and J dropped 1; count of bases not matched to a gene: 6. CDR1 and CDR2 (germline): SEHNR, FQNEAQ (reference sequence). The CDR3 protein is CASTPQRESYEQYF. The CDR3 coding sequence is TGTGCCAGCACCCCGCAGCGGGAGTCCTACGAGCAGTACTTC.

The V call is TRBV28, the J call TRBJ1-3, with a tentative D call TRBD1 (5 bases). Germline CDR1 MDHEN, CDR2 SYDVKM. V was pared by 2 bases and J by 9 bases, with 14 bases between. CDR3 length: 14 amino acids. DNA for the CDR3: TGTGCCAGCAGTTTACCCCCCCATGGGGGCACCATATATTTT. Its translation is CASSLPPHGGTIYF.

The J gene is TRBJ2-7, the V gene TRBV5-6, with TRBD2 matching 15 bases. CDR1 and CDR2 from the germline V gene are SGHDT and YYEEEE. The CDR3 is 18 amino acids. Losses at the gene ends were 3 bases for V and 2 bases for J; bases not matched to a gene: 9. In nucleotides, the CDR3 is TGTGCCAGCAGCTGGGGGGGACTAGCGGGAGGTTTTGCCTACGAGCAGTACTTC. Translating it yields CASSWGGLAGGFAYEQYF.